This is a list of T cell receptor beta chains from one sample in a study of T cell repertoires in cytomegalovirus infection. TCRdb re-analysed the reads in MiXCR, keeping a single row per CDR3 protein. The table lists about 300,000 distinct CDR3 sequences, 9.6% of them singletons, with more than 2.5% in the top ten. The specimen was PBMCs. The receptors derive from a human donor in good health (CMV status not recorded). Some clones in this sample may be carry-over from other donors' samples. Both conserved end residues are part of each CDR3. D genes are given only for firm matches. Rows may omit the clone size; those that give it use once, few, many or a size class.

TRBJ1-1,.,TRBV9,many,CASSPSRSLNTEAFF,TGTGCCAGCAGCCCCTCAAGGAGTCTCAACACTGAAGCTTTCTTT
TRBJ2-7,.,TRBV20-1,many,CSARHPGTDEQYF,TGCAGTGCTAGGCACCCCGGGACGGACGAGCAGTACTTC
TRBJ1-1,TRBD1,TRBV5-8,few,CASSQRDGGTVKAFF,TGTGCCAGCAGCCAACGAGATGGTGGGACAGTGAAAGCTTTCTTT
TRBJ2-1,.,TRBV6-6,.,CASSYRNLGARNEQFF,TGTGCCAGCAGTTACCGGAACTTGGGGGCCCGTAATGAGCAGTTCTTC
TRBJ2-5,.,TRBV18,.,CASSPSLETQYF,TGTGCCAGCTCACCATCGCTAGAGACCCAGTACTTC
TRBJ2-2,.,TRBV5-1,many,CASSLADSQNTGELFF,TGCGCCAGCAGCTTGGCCGACTCCCAGAACACCGGGGAGCTGTTTTTT
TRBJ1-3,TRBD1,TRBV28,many,CASNLAGTGGNTIYF,TGTGCCAGCAATCTCGCCGGGACAGGAGGAAACACCATATATTTT
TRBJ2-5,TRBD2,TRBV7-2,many,CASRSTSRETQYF,TGTGCCAGCAGGTCGACTAGCCGAGAGACCCAGTACTTC
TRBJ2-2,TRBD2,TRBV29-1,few,CSVARAGGQWGELFF,TGCAGCGTGGCCCGTGCGGGGGGGCAATGGGGGGAGCTGTTTTTT
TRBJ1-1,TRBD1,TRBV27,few,CASSSITGARNTEAFF,TGTGCCAGCAGTTCTATAACAGGGGCCAGGAACACTGAAGCTTTCTTT
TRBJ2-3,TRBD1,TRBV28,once,CAGGQGGVDTQYF,TGTGCCGGGGGACAGGGCGGGGTAGATACGCAGTATTTT
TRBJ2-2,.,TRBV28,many,CASSPPRGGGHTGELFF,TGTGCCAGCAGCCCCCCGAGGGGAGGGGGCCACACCGGGGAGCTGTTTTTT
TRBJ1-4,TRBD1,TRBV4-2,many,CASSHEGGGGRNEKLFF,TGTGCCAGCAGCCACGAGGGCGGAGGGGGCAGAAATGAAAAACTGTTTTTT
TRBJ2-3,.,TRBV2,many,CASNYAVPSTDTQYF,TGTGCCAGCAACTATGCAGTACCTAGCACAGATACGCAGTATTTT
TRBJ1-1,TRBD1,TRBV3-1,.,CASSPRDRLLNTEAFF,TGTGCCAGCAGCCCGCGGGACAGATTATTGAACACTGAAGCTTTCTTT
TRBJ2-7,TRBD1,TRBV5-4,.,CASSEGDRTYEQYF,TGTGCCAGCAGCGAAGGGGACAGAACCTACGAGCAGTACTTC
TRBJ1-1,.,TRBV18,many,CASSPPVGARMNTEAFF,TGTGCCAGCTCACCACCAGTCGGGGCCCGAATGAACACTGAAGCTTTCTTT
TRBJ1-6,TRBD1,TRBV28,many,CASRQGAAKRNSPLHF,TGTGCCAGCCGACAGGGGGCTGCCAAACGAAATTCACCCCTCCACTTT
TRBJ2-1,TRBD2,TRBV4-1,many,CASSYGLAAYNEQFF,TGCGCCAGCAGCTACGGACTAGCGGCCTACAATGAGCAGTTCTTC
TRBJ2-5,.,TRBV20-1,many,CSASGVSAKTQYF,TGCAGTGCTAGTGGGGTTAGCGCGAAGACCCAGTACTTC
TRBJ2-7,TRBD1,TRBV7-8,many,CASSSDRAHEQYF,TGTGCCAGCAGCTCGGACAGGGCCCACGAGCAGTACTTC
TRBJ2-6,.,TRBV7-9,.,CASSLDFSGVSGANVLTF,TGTGCCAGCAGCTTAGATTTCTCCGGGGTCTCTGGGGCCAACGTCCTGACTTTC
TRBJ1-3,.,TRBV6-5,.,CASSYFSSGNTIYF,TGTGCCAGCAGTTACTTCAGCTCTGGAAACACCATATATTTT
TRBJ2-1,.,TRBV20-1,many,CSARDQGRGVIEQFF,TGCAGTGCTAGAGATCAGGGTAGAGGTGTCATTGAGCAGTTCTTC
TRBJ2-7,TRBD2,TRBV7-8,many,CASGERGSGDEQYF,TGTGCCAGCGGCGAGCGGGGATCGGGGGACGAGCAGTACTTC
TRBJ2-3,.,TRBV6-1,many,CASLAPNTDTQYF,TGTGCCAGCTTAGCGCCTAACACAGATACGCAGTATTTT
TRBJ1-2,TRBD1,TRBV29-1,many,CSVDGQGGGYTF,TGCAGCGTTGACGGACAGGGTGGTGGCTACACCTTC
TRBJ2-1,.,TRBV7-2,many,CASSFEQGHEQFF,TGTGCCAGCAGCTTCGAACAGGGACATGAGCAGTTCTTC
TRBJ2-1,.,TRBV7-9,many,CASSSPLRVGNEQFF,TGTGCCAGCAGCTCCCCGCTCAGGGTGGGCAATGAGCAGTTCTTC
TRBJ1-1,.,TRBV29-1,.,CSVERRAGMNTEAFF,TGCAGCGTTGAACGCAGGGCTGGCATGAACACTGAAGCTTTCTTT
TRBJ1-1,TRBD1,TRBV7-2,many,CASSFRDRWNTEAFF,TGTGCCAGCAGCTTCCGGGACAGATGGAACACTGAAGCTTTCTTT
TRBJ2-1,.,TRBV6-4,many,CASSGTLNLNSSYNEQFF,TGTGCCAGCAGTGGGACTCTAAACCTCAATAGCTCCTACAATGAGCAGTTCTTC
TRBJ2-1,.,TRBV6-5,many,CASSYGNNEQFF,TGTGCCAGCAGTTACGGGAACAATGAGCAGTTCTTC
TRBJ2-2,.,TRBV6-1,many,CASKEGVTGELFF,TGTGCCAGCAAAGAGGGGGTCACCGGGGAGCTGTTTTTT
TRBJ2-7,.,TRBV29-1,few,CSVEAGPAEQYF,TGCAGCGTTGAAGCAGGGCCAGCCGAGCAGTACTTC
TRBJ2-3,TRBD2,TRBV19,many,CASSSAGTSADTQYF,TGTGCCAGTAGTTCCGCCGGGACTAGCGCAGATACGCAGTATTTT
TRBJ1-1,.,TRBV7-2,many,CASSLDRGGTEAFF,TGTGCCAGCAGCTTAGACCGGGGCGGCACTGAAGCTTTCTTT
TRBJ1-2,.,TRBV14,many,CASSQGQVRYTF,TGTGCCAGCAGCCAGGGTCAGGTTCGCTACACCTTC
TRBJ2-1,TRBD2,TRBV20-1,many,CSARVGSGGPGEQFF,TGCAGTGCTAGAGTTGGTAGCGGGGGGCCAGGGGAGCAGTTCTTC
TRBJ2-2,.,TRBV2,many,CASNRWGTHTNTGELFF,TGTGCCAGCAACAGGTGGGGGACTCACACGAACACCGGGGAGCTGTTTTTT
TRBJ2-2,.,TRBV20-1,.,CSARSGGNTGELFF,TGCAGTGCTAGGTCCGGTGGGAACACCGGGGAGCTGTTTTTT
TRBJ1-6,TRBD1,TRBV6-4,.,CASSEVTGSSPLHF,TGTGCCAGCAGTGAGGTGACAGGGAGTTCACCCCTCCACTTT
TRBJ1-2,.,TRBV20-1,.,CSARGDAGYTF,TGCAGTGCTAGAGGGGACGCTGGCTACACCTTC
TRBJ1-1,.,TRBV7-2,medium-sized,CASSTQDRKNTEAFF,TGTGCCAGCAGCACCCAAGACAGAAAAAACACTGAAGCTTTCTTT
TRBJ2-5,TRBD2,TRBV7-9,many,CASIHSSGGFGETQYF,TGTGCCAGCATCCATTCTAGCGGGGGGTTTGGAGAGACCCAGTACTTC
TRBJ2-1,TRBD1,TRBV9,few,CASSGEGAYYNEQFF,TGTGCCAGCAGCGGCGAGGGGGCCTACTACAATGAGCAGTTCTTC
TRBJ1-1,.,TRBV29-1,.,CSVEGGSRTEAFF,TGCAGCGTTGAAGGAGGTAGTCGGACTGAAGCTTTCTTT
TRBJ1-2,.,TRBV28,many,CASSLPTGRNGYTF,TGTGCCAGCAGTTTACCTACGGGAAGGAATGGCTACACCTTC
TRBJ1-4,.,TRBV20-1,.,CSATPGGNEKLFF,TGCAGTGCTACGCCGGGTGGTAATGAAAAACTGTTTTTT
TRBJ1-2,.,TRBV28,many,CASSVGGVQDYGYTF,TGTGCCAGCAGTGTAGGGGGGGTCCAAGACTATGGCTACACCTTC
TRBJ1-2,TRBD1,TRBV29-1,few,CSVGQGDSYGYTF,TGCAGCGTAGGACAGGGGGACAGCTATGGCTACACCTTC
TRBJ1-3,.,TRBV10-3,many,CAITPTSSGNTIYF,TGTGCCATCACTCCGACTTCTTCTGGAAACACCATATATTTT
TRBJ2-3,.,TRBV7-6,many,CASSSLPGTDTQYF,TGTGCCAGCAGCTCTCTTCCCGGCACAGATACGCAGTATTTT
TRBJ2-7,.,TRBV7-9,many,CASSPTLRDSYEQYF,TGTGCCAGCAGCCCAACCCTACGGGACTCCTACGAGCAGTACTTC
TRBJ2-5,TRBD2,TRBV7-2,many,CASSLAGGLETQYF,TGTGCCAGCAGCTTAGCGGGAGGGCTGGAGACCCAGTACTTC